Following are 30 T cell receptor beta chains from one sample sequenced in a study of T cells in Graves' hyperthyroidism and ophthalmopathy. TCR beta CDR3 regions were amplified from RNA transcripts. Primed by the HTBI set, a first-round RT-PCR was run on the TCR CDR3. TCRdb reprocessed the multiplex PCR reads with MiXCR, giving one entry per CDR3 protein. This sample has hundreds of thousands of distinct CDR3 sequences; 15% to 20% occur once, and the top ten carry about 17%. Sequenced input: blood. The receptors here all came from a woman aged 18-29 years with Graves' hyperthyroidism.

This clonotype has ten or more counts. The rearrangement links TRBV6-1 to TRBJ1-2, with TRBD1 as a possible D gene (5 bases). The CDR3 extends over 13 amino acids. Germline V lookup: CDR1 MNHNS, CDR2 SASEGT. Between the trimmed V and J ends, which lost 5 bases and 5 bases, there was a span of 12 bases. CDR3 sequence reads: CASSYPTAYGYTF. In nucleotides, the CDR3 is TGTGCCAGCAGTTACCCGACAGCGTATGGCTACACCTTC.

The CDR3 DNA sequence: TGTGCCATCAGTTACAGCTCTGGAAACACCATATATTTT. Its protein product is CAISYSSGNTIYF. The rearrangement links TRBV10-3 to TRBJ1-3; D unresolved. This CDR3 contains 13 residues. Deletions cut 5 bases from V and 0 bases from J, with 5 bases between. Germline V gene sequence: CDR1 ENHRY, CDR2 SYGVKD.

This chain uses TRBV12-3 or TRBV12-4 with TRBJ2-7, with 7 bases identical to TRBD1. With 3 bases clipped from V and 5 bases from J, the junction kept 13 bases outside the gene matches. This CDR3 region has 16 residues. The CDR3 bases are TGTGCCAGCAGTTTTTGGCTCCGACAGGGTCCCCACGAGCAGTACTTC. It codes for CASSFWLRQGPHEQYF.

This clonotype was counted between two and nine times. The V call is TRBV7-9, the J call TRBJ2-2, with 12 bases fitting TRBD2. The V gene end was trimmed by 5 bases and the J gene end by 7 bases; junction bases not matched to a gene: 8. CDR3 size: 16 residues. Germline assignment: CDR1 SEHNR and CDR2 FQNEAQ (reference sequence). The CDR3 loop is CASSPLAGGPGGELFF. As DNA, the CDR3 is TGTGCCAGCAGCCCCCTAGCGGGAGGGCCCGGCGGGGAGCTGTTTTTT.

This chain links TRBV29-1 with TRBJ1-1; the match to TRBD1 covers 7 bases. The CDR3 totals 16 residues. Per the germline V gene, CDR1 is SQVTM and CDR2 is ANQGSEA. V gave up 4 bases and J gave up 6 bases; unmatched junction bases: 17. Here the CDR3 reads CSVGFVPGRGISEAFF. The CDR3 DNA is TGCAGCGTTGGGTTCGTTCCTGGCAGGGGGATATCTGAAGCTTTCTTT.

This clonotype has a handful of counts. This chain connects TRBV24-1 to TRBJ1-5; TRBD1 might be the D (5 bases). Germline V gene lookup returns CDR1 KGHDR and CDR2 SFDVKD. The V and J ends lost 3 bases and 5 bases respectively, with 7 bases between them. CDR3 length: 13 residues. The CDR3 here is CATSDAQDQPQHF. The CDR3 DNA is TGTGCCACCAGTGATGCACAGGATCAGCCCCAGCATTTT.

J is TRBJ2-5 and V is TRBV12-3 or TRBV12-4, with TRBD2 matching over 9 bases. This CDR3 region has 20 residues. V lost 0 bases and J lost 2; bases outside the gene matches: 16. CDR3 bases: TGTGCCAGCAGTTTAGCGTGTCGGGCGGGGGGGGCCAAGTTACAAGAGACCCAGTACTTC. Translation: CASSLACRAGGAKLQETQYF.

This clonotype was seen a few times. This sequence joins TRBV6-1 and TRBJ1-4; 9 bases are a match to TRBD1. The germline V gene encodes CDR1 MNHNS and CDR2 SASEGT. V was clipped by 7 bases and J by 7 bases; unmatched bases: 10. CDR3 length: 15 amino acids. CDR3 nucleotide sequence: TGTGCCAGCACTACCGCCGGGACAGGGCCTGAAAAACTGTTTTTT. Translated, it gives CASTTAGTGPEKLFF.

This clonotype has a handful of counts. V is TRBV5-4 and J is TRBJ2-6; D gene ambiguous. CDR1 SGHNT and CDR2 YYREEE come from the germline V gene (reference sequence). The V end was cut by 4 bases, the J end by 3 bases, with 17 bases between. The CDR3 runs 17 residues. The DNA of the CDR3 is TGTGCCAGCAGCCAGGTGGAGAGGCGGATTGGGGCCAACGTCCTGACTTTC. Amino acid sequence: CASSQVERRIGANVLTF.

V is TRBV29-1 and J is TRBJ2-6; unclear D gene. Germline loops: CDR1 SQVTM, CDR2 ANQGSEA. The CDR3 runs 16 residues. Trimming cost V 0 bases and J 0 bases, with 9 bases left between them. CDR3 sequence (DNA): TGCAGCGTTGAAGAAAAGAGTGGCTCTGGGGCCAACGTCCTGACTTTC. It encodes CSVEEKSGSGANVLTF.

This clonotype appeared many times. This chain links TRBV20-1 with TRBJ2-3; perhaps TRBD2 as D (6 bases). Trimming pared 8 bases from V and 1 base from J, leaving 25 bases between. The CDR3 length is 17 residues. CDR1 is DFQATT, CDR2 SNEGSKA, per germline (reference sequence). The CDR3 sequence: CSTQGGGTPRGTDTQYF. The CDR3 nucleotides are TGCAGTACCCAAGGAGGAGGGACCCCCCGGGGCACAGATACGCAGTATTTT.

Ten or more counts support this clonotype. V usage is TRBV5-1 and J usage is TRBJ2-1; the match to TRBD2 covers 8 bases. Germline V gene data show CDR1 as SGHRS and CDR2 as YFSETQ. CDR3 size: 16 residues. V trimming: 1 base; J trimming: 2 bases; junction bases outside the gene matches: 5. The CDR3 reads CASSLSLAETYNEQFF. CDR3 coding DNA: TGCGCCAGCAGCTTGTCACTAGCGGAAACCTACAATGAGCAGTTCTTC.

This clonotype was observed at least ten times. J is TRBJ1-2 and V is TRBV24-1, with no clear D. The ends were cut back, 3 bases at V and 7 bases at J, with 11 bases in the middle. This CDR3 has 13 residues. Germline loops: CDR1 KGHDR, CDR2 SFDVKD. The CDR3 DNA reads TGTGCCACCAGTGATCGACGACGGGCTGGCTACACCTTC. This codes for CATSDRRRAGYTF.

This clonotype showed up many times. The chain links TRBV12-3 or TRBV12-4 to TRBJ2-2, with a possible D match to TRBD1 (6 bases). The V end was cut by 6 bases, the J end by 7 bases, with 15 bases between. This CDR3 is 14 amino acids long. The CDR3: CASRLGASSGELFF. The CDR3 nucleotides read TGTGCCAGCAGATTGGGGGCGAGCAGCGGGGAGCTGTTTTTT.

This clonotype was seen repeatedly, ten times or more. CDR3: CSSGTSQTYEQYF. The CDR3 DNA is TGCAGCTCTGGGACTAGCCAAACCTACGAGCAGTACTTC. V usage is TRBV20-1 and J usage is TRBJ2-7, with TRBD2 identical over 9 bases. This CDR3 region has 13 residues. The germline gives CDR1 DFQATT, CDR2 SNEGSKA (reference sequence).

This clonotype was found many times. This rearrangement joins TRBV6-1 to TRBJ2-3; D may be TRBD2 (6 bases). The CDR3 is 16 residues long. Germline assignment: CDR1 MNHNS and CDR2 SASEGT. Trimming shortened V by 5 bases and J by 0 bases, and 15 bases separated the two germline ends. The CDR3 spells CASSPTGGTSTDTQYF. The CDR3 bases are TGTGCCAGCAGTCCAACGGGCGGGACTAGCACAGATACGCAGTATTTT.

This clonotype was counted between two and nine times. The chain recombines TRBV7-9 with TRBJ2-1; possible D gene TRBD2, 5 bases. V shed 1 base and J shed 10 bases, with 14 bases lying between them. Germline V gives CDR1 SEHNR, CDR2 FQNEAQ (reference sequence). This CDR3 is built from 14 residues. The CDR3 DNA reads TGTGCCAGCAGCTTAGGAGAGGGAGTCGACGAGCAGTTCTTC. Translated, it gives CASSLGEGVDEQFF.

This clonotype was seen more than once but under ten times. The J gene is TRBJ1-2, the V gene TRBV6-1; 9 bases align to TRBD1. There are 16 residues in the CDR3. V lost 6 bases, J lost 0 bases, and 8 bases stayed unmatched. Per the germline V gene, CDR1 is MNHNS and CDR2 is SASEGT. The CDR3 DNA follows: TGTGCCAGCAGCCGGGACAGGGAAGGTTCTAACTATGGCTACACCTTC. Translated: CASSRDREGSNYGYTF.

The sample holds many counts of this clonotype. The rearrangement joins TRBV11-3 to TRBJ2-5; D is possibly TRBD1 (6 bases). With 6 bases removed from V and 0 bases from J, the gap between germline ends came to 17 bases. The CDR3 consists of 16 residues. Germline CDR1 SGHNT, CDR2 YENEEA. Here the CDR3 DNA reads TGTGCCAGCAGGAACCGCAGGGGCAAGTACCAAGAGACCCAGTACTTC. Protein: CASRNRRGKYQETQYF. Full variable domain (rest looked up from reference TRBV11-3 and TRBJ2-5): EAGVVQSPRYKIIEKKQPVAFWCNPISGHNTLYWYLQNLGQGPELLIRYENEEAVDDSQLPKDRFSAERLKGVDSTLKIQPAELGDSAVYLCASRNRRGKYQETQYFGPGTRLLVL.

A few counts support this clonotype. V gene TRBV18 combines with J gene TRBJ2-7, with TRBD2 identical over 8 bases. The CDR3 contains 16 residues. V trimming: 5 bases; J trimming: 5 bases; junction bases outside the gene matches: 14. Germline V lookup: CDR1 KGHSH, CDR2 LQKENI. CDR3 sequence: CASSSLTGTSLHEQYF. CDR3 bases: TGTGCCAGCTCATCCTTAACCGGGACTAGTCTACACGAGCAGTACTTC. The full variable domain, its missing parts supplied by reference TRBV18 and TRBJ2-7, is NAGVMQNPRHLVRRRGQEARLRCSPMKGHSHVYWYRQLPEEGLKFMVYLQKENIIDESGMPKERFSAEFPKEGPSILRIQQVVRGDSAAYFCASSSLTGTSLHEQYFGPGTRLTVT.

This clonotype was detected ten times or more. The CDR3 sequence: CASSYRDRIFNEQYF. The DNA of the CDR3 is TGTGCCAGCAGCTACCGGGACAGGATATTCAACGAGCAGTACTTC. The chain employs TRBV12-3 or TRBV12-4 and TRBJ2-7, with 8 bases aligning to TRBD1. The CDR3 is made up of 15 amino acids. The J segment lost 5 bases and the V segment lost 6 bases, leaving 12 bases of the junction unmatched.

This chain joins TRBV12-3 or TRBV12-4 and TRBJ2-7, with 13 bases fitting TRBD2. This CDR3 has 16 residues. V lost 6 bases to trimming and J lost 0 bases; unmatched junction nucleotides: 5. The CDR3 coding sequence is TGTGCCAGCAGCGCGGGACTAGCGGGGAGCTCCTACGAGCAGTACTTC. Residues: CASSAGLAGSSYEQYF.

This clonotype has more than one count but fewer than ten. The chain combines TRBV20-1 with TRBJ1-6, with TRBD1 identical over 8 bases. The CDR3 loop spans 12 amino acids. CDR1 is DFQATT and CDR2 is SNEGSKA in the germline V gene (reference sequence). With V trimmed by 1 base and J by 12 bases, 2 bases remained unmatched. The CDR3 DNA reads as TGCAGTGCTAGAGGGACAGGGCAACCCCTCCACTTT. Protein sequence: CSARGTGQPLHF.

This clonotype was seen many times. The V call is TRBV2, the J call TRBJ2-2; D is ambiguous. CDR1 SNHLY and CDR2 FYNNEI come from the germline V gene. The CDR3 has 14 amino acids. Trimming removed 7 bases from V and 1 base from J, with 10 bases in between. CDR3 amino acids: CASNMGMNTGELFF. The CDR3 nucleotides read TGTGCCAGCAATATGGGAATGAACACCGGGGAGCTGTTTTTT.

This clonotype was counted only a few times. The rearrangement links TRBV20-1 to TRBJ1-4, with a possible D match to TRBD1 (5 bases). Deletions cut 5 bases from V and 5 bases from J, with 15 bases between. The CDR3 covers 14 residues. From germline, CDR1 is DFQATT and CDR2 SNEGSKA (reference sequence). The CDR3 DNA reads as TGCAGTGCTCCCCAACACGGGGGGAATGAAAAACTGTTTTTT. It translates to CSAPQHGGNEKLFF.

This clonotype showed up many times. CDR3 bases: TGTGCCAGCAGCCGGGACAGGGGGCGCGTAAATTCACCCCTCCACTTT. Translating gives CASSRDRGRVNSPLHF. The chain uses TRBV2 and TRBJ1-6; the match to TRBD1 covers 12 bases. This CDR3 spans 16 amino acids. The V gene's germline CDR1 is SNHLY and CDR2 FYNNEI. The ends lost 6 bases at V and 7 bases at J; junction bases unmatched: 7.

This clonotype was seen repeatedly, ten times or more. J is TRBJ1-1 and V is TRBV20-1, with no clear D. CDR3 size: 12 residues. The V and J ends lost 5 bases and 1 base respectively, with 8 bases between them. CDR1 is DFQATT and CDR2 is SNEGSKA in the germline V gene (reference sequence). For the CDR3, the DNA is TGCAGTGCTCCGGTCCCGAACACTGAAGCTTTCTTT. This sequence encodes CSAPVPNTEAFF.

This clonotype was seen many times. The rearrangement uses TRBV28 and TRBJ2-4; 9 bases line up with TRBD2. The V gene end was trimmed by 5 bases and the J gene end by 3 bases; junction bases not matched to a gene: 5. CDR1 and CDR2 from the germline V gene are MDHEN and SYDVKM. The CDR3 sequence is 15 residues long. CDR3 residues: CASSVAGEVKNIQYF. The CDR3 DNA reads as TGTGCCAGCAGTGTAGCGGGAGAAGTCAAAAACATTCAGTACTTC.

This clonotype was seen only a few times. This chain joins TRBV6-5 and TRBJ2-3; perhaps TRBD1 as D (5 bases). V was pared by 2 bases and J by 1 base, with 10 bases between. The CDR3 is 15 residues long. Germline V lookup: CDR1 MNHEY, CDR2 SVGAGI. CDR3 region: CASSYMGPGTDTQYF. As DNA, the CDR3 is TGTGCCAGCAGTTACATGGGGCCCGGCACAGATACGCAGTATTTT.

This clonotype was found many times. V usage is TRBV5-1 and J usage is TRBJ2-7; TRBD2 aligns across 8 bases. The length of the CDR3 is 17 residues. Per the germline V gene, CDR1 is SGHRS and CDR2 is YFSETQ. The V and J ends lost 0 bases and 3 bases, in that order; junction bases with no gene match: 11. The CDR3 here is CASSLAVVAGRYYEQYF. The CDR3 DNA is TGCGCCAGCAGCTTGGCCGTCGTAGCGGGGCGATACTACGAGCAGTACTTC.